Each of the 27 T cell receptor beta chains below was sequenced from the same sample in a study of CD8+ T cells in alopecia areata (dated by TCRdb to 2016 to 2019). The library relied on the immunoSEQ multiplex PCR assay. For TCR sequencing, RNA was extracted from every sample and reverse transcribed into cDNA to serve as template. The immuneACCESS repertoire file appears here via TCRdb, limited to in-frame rearrangements. These files lack a portion of the clones; in checked studies, under half of the deficit traces to unresolved V genes, and the cause of the others is not known. The table for this sample lists about 200,000 clones; approximately 53% of them were counted only once. Over 4% of the sample rests with the top ten. Material for sequencing was CD8+ T cells sorted from blood. These TCRs come from a human donor in good health.

The rearrangement joins TRBV4-1 to TRBJ2-6, with D perhaps TRBD1 (5 bases). This CDR3 is built from 16 residues. Trimming shortened V by 0 bases and J by 1 base, and 7 bases separated the two germline ends. Germline assignment: CDR1 MGHRA and CDR2 YSYEKL. The CDR3 sequence is CASSQEDSSGANVLTF. For the CDR3, the DNA is TGCGCCAGCAGCCAAGAAGACAGTTCTGGGGCCAACGTCCTGACTTTC.

The V call is TRBV6-5, the J call TRBJ1-2, with D possibly TRBD1 on 6 matching bases. The CDR3 runs to 13 residues. V lost 0 bases to trimming and J lost 4 bases, with 6 bases between them. Germline V gene lookup returns CDR1 MNHEY and CDR2 SVGAGI. In DNA form, the CDR3 reads TGTGCCAGCAGTTACTCACAGGGCTATGGCTACACCTTC. This translates into CASSYSQGYGYTF.

This clone was counted between two and nine times. The chain employs TRBV19 and TRBJ2-5, with unresolved D. V lost 3 bases, J lost 4 bases, and 3 bases lay in between. From germline, CDR1 is LNHDA and CDR2 SQIVND (reference sequence). The CDR3 has 11 residues. The CDR3 sequence: CASSIRETQYF. The CDR3 DNA reads as TGTGCCAGTAGTATTCGAGAGACCCAGTACTTC.

This chain joins TRBV29-1 and TRBJ2-1; D unclear. This CDR3 contains 14 residues. CDR1 and CDR2 from the germline V gene are SQVTM and ANQGSEA. The V gene lost 4 bases and the J gene lost 0 bases, with 10 bases spanning the gap. CDR3 sequence: CSVVGASSYNEQFF. The CDR3 DNA is TGCAGCGTTGTTGGTGCCAGCTCCTACAATGAGCAGTTCTTC.

This chain joins TRBV4-1 and TRBJ1-1; TRBD1 is a possible D gene (5 bases). Germline-derived CDR1 and CDR2 are MGHRA and YSYEKL. There are 15 residues in the CDR3. V was cut by 2 bases and J by 1 base, with 11 bases left in between. CDR3 sequence: CASSQSPDTNTEAFF. CDR3 DNA sequence: TGCGCCAGCAGCCAAAGCCCGGACACGAACACTGAAGCTTTCTTT.

The chain uses TRBV27 and TRBJ2-3, with D tentatively TRBD2 (5 bases). This CDR3 is 16 amino acids long. V was pared by 4 bases and J by 2 bases, with 16 bases between. CDR1 is MNHEY, CDR2 SMNVEV, per germline (reference sequence). CDR3 nucleotide sequence: TGTGCCAGCAGTTCCCTCGGCGGGTTCCCCACAGATACGCAGTATTTT. This codes for CASSSLGGFPTDTQYF.

There are a few counts of this clone. At one end, the junction sequence differs from germline, possibly due to a read error. The V and J genes are TRBV6-5 and TRBJ2-3; 8 bases are shared with TRBD1. The CDR3 contains 15 residues. In germline, CDR1 is MNHEY, CDR2 SVGAGI. The CDR3 DNA sequence: TGTGCCAGCAGTGACTCGGGACAGGGCACAGATACGCAGTATTTT. Encoded protein: CASSDSGQGTDTQYF.

With respect to this clone: This likely came from a read error, as a far larger clone is one base away. The rearrangement joins TRBV5-6 to TRBJ1-2, with a possible D match to TRBD1 (5 bases). V lost 4 bases and J lost 3, with 16 bases in between. CDR1 and CDR2 from the germline V gene are SGHDT and YYEEEE. This CDR3 has 15 residues. The DNA for the CDR3 is TGTGCCAGCAGCCCAGCAGGGAATCGGGACTATGGCTACACCTTC. This sequence encodes CASSPAGNRDYGYTF.

The chain recombines TRBV1 with TRBJ2-7. TRBV1 is shown as a pseudogene. The CDR3 length is 14 residues. The CDR3 DNA follows: TGCACCAGCAGCCAAGGATTAGAACAAGACGAGCAGTACTTC. As protein: CTSSQGLEQDEQYF.

V gene TRBV27 combines with J gene TRBJ2-7, with TRBD1 matching 7 bases. V dropped 6 bases and J dropped 3; count of bases not matched to a gene: 2. This CDR3 has 12 amino acids. Germline V gene data show CDR1 as MNHEY and CDR2 as SMNVEV (reference sequence). In DNA, the CDR3 is TGTGCCAGCAGGACAGGGCTCTACGAGCAGTACTTC. Encoded protein: CASRTGLYEQYF.

Only a few counts were recorded for this clone. The rearrangement joins TRBV2 to TRBJ2-3; 8 nucleotides match TRBD1. Germline-derived CDR1 and CDR2 are SNHLY and FYNNEI. V gave up 8 bases and J gave up 4 bases; unmatched junction bases: 5. There are 13 residues in the CDR3. The CDR3 coding sequence is TGTGCCAGCGCGGACAGGGTTGCAGATACGCAGTATTTT. Its protein is CASADRVADTQYF. Drawing the rest from reference TRBV2 and TRBJ2-3, the complete variable domain is EPEVTQTPSHQVTQMGQEVILRCVPISNHLYFYWYRQILGQKVEFLVSFYNNEISEKSEIFDDQFSVERPDGSNFTLKIRSTKLEDSAMYFCASADRVADTQYFGPGTRLTVL.

The chain is built from TRBV15 and TRBJ2-1; TRBD2 aligns across 7 bases. The V segment lost 0 bases and the J segment 9 bases; nucleotides outside the gene matches: 2. The length of the CDR3 is 13 residues. CDR1 is LNHNV, CDR2 YYDKDF, per germline (reference sequence). CDR3 sequence (DNA): TGTGCCACCAGCAGAGAAGAGCGGGGTGAGCAGTTCTTC. Its protein is CATSREERGEQFF.

The J gene is TRBJ2-5, the V gene TRBV15, with 11 bases lining up with TRBD1. Germline V gene lookup returns CDR1 LNHNV and CDR2 YYDKDF (reference sequence). This CDR3 comprises 19 residues. V lost 2 bases to trimming and J lost 1 base; unmatched junction nucleotides: 12. The CDR3: CATSRPARDRGLSQETQYF. The CDR3 nucleotides read TGTGCCACCAGCAGACCCGCTAGGGACAGGGGGTTATCCCAAGAGACCCAGTACTTC.

The table lists this clone with a few counts. The chain has TRBV2 and TRBJ1-4; no firm D call. Germline V gives CDR1 SNHLY, CDR2 FYNNEI. Trimming removed 10 bases from V and 3 bases from J, with 12 bases in between. The CDR3 runs to 13 residues. The CDR3 reads CATRGGSNEKLFF. DNA of the CDR3: TGTGCCACCCGGGGTGGGTCTAATGAAAAACTGTTTTTT. The whole variable domain, filled in from reference TRBV2 and TRBJ1-4, reads EPEVTQTPSHQVTQMGQEVILRCVPISNHLYFYWYRQILGQKVEFLVSFYNNEISEKSEIFDDQFSVERPDGSNFTLKIRSTKLEDSAMYFCATRGGSNEKLFFGSGTQLSVL.

This chain connects TRBV7-9 to TRBJ2-2; 8 positions match TRBD1. The germline V gene has CDR1 SEHNR and CDR2 FQNEAQ (reference sequence). The CDR3 loop spans 16 amino acids. The J segment lost 4 bases and the V segment lost 3 bases, leaving 7 bases of the junction unmatched. CDR3 in DNA: TGTGCCAGCAGCTTCTTCCGACAGGGGATCACCGGGGAGCTGTTTTTT. It yields the protein CASSFFRQGITGELFF.

The chain combines TRBV28 with TRBJ2-7; D is unclear. Germline loops: CDR1 MDHEN, CDR2 SYDVKM. The ends were cut back, 8 bases at V and 5 bases at J, with 19 bases in the middle. The CDR3 loop spans 14 amino acids. CDR3 sequence: CASFPVVGSHEQYF. As DNA, the CDR3 is TGTGCCAGCTTCCCGGTGGTGGGTTCCCACGAGCAGTACTTC. The variable domain in full, completed from reference TRBV28 and TRBJ2-7, reads DVKVTQSSRYLVKRTGEKVFLECVQDMDHENMFWYRQDPGLGLRLIYFSYDVKMKEKGDIPEGYSVSREKKERFSLILESASTNQTSMYLCASFPVVGSHEQYFGPGTRLTVT.

With regard to this clone: Other DNA variants within this sample encode the same CDR3. This sequence joins TRBV9 and TRBJ2-3, with D perhaps TRBD1 (5 bases). This CDR3 comprises 13 residues. CDR1 is SGDLS and CDR2 is YYNGEE in the germline V gene. V was trimmed by 7 bases and J by 3 bases, leaving 12 bases between them. Here the CDR3 reads CASSVGQTDTQYF. CDR3 sequence (DNA): TGTGCCAGCTCTGTGGGGCAAACAGATACGCAGTATTTT.

The CDR3 DNA reads TGTGCCAGCAGTATAGGCACCGCTCAAACGCAGTATTTT. Its protein is CASSIGTAQTQYF. J is TRBJ2-3 and V is TRBV6-5; D ambiguous. CDR3 length: 13 residues. Germline assignment: CDR1 MNHEY and CDR2 SVGAGI. V was shortened by 5 bases and J by 9 bases, with 15 bases between the two germline ends.

The chain uses TRBV6-1 and TRBJ1-6; the D is unclear. Germline V gene lookup returns CDR1 MNHNS and CDR2 SASEGT. V lost 2 bases and J 0 bases, leaving 11 bases between the germline ends. This CDR3 is built from 17 residues. The CDR3 bases are TGTGCCAGCAGTGAACCTGAGGGAGGCTCCTATAATTCACCCCTCCACTTT. Translating gives CASSEPEGGSYNSPLHF.

This clone has a count of ten or more. The rearrangement links TRBV27 to TRBJ2-3; D may be TRBD1 (5 bases). CDR1 is MNHEY, CDR2 SMNVEV, per germline (reference sequence). CDR3 length: 14 amino acids. V shed 7 bases and J shed 2 bases, with 13 bases lying between them. The CDR3 bases are TGTGCCAGCAAGGGGCCCTCCCCCACAGATACGCAGTATTTT. This gives the protein CASKGPSPTDTQYF.

The chain employs TRBV6-5 and TRBJ1-5; possible D gene TRBD1, 5 bases. The CDR3 covers 15 residues. Germline CDR1 reads MNHEY; CDR2 reads SVGAGI. Trimming removed 3 bases at V and 1 base at J, with 10 bases between. CDR3 region: CASSYDRDSNQPQHF. The CDR3 nucleotides read TGTGCCAGCAGTTATGACCGGGACAGCAATCAGCCCCAGCATTTT.

The rearrangement uses TRBV29-1 and TRBJ2-7; TRBD1 might be the D (6 bases). This CDR3 is 12 amino acids long. Germline V lookup: CDR1 SQVTM, CDR2 ANQGSEA. Deletions cut 5 bases from V and 6 bases from J, with 14 bases between. In nucleotides, the CDR3 is TGCAGCGTTCCAACAGGGTCAAGCGAGCAGTACTTC. This encodes CSVPTGSSEQYF.

About this clone: The sample holds other DNA sequences that translate to the same CDR3. The chain couples TRBV9 to TRBJ2-5; D is ambiguous. Looked up from germline, CDR1 is SGDLS and CDR2 is YYNGEE. The CDR3 is 11 amino acids. V lost 4 bases, J lost 1 base, and 2 bases lay in between. CDR3 sequence (DNA): TGTGCCAGCAGCTCCCAAGAGACCCAGTACTTC. Protein: CASSSQETQYF.

As concerns this clone: The same CDR3 can be traced to other DNA sequences in this sample. The V call is TRBV29-1, the J call TRBJ1-2; 7 positions match TRBD1. CDR1 SQVTM and CDR2 ANQGSEA come from the germline V gene. With V trimmed by 3 bases and J by 5 bases, 3 bases remained unmatched. The CDR3 is made up of 12 amino acids. The CDR3 sequence: CSVEARGYGYTF. The CDR3 region has the DNA TGCAGCGTTGAGGCCAGGGGGTATGGCTACACCTTC. Full variable domain (outside the CDR3, taken from reference TRBV29-1 and TRBJ1-2): SAVISQKPSRDICQRGTSLTIQCQVDSQVTMMFWYRQQPGQSLTLIATANQGSEATYESGFVIDKFPISRPNLTFSTLTVSNMSPEDSSIYLCSVEARGYGYTFGSGTRLTVV.

About this clone itself: This probably arose from a read error, given a far larger clone one base away. The chain employs TRBV9 and TRBJ2-7, with D possibly TRBD1 on 6 matching bases. Looked up from germline, CDR1 is SGDLS and CDR2 is YYNGEE. Trimming stripped 4 bases from V and 7 bases from J, with 12 bases between. The CDR3 length is 12 residues. The CDR3 loop reads CASSPAQGEQYF. DNA for the CDR3: TGTGCCAGCAGCCCCGCACAGGGAGAGCAGTACTTC.

The table lists this clone with many counts. The rearrangement links TRBV5-1 to TRBJ2-1; D unclear. Germline values: CDR1 SGHRS, CDR2 YFSETQ. This CDR3 has 12 residues. Deletions cut 0 bases from V and 5 bases from J, with 3 bases between. In nucleotides, the CDR3 is TGCGCCAGCAGCTTGGGGCACAATGAGCAGTTCTTC. As protein: CASSLGHNEQFF.

V usage is TRBV29-1 and J usage is TRBJ1-1; TRBD1 is a possible D gene (5 bases). The V end lost 6 bases, the J end lost 1 base, and 9 bases lay between the germline ends. The germline gives CDR1 SQVTM, CDR2 ANQGSEA. The CDR3 covers 12 residues. The CDR3 sequence: CSVRGGNTEAFF. The CDR3 nucleotides are TGCAGCGTCCGTGGGGGGAACACTGAAGCTTTCTTT.